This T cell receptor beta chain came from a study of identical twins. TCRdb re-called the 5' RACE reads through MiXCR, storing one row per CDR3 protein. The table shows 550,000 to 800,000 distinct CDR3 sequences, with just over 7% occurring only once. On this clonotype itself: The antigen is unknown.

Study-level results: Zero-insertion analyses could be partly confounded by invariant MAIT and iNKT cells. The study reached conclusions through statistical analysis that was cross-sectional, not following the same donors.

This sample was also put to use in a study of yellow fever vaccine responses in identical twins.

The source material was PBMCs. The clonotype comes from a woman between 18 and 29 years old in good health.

In DNA, the CDR3 is TGTGCCAGCAGTGTGGGGAAGGAGGGGGATGATGAAAAACTGTTTTTT. It encodes CASSVGKEGDDEKLFF. This chain joins TRBV2 and TRBJ1-4, with D maybe TRBD1 (6 bases). Trimming took 4 bases from V and 6 from J, leaving 18 bases between them. CDR1 SNHLY and CDR2 FYNNEI come from the germline V gene. The CDR3 sequence is 16 residues long.